This is a list of T cell receptor beta chains from one sample in a study of T cell changes during pregnancy in multiple sclerosis. The method was immunoSEQ multiplex PCR; TCRdb's version includes in-frame clones alone and lacks a portion of them. This table holds roughly 24,000 clones, about 85% found once. Sequenced here: CD8+ T cells from peripheral blood mononuclear cells, sampled before pregnancy. These receptors all stem from a female donor with multiple sclerosis, enrolled in a pregnancy study. Each CDR3 is given with its conserved first and last residue. D genes are given only for firm matches. Size values are once, few and many counts, or a class for expanded clones, and some rows have none.

v_call,clone_size,j_call,d_call,cdr3_aa,cdr3_nt
TRBV4-3,-,TRBJ1-1,TRBD1,CASSQDRRTGGGVTEAFF,TGCGCCAGCAGCCAAGATCGGAGGACAGGGGGCGGTGTCACTGAAGCTTTCTTT
TRBV10-2,-,TRBJ2-7,-,CASSGGSYEQYF,TGCGCCAGCAGTGGCGGCAGCTACGAGCAGTACTTC
TRBV10-2,-,TRBJ2-3,-,CASKSSGADTQYF,TGCGCCAGCAAATCATCAGGGGCAGATACGCAGTATTTT
TRBV2,-,TRBJ2-3,TRBD1,CASSAYPGQTTTDTRYF,TGTGCCAGCAGTGCTTACCCGGGACAGACAACCACAGATACGCGGTATTTT
TRBV6-6,-,TRBJ2-5,-,CASSYPNQETQYF,TGTGCCAGCAGTTACCCCAACCAAGAGACCCAGTACTTC
TRBV2,-,TRBJ2-7,TRBD2,CASNGLAPNTYEQYF,TGTGCCAGCAATGGACTAGCGCCCAATACCTACGAGCAGTACTTC
TRBV28,-,TRBJ2-7,-,CASSSNPSIAYEQYF,TGTGCCAGCAGTTCCAACCCGTCAATAGCCTACGAGCAGTACTTC
TRBV27,-,TRBJ2-7,-,CASSLLGSGSYEQYF,TGTGCCAGCAGTCTACTCGGGAGCGGCTCCTACGAGCAGTACTTC
TRBV7-9,few,TRBJ1-1,-,CASSLSGDSYLNEAFF,TGTGCCAGCAGCTTGTCTGGCGACAGCTACTTAAATGAAGCTTTCTTT
TRBV6-6,-,TRBJ2-7,-,CASSTRDLHPYEQYF,TGTGCCAGCTCTACCCGGGACTTACACCCCTACGAGCAGTACTTC
TRBV7-9,-,TRBJ1-2,-,CASSLGGGDYGYTF,TGTGCCAGCAGCTTAGGCGGAGGGGACTATGGCTACACCTTC
TRBV2,-,TRBJ2-6,TRBD1,CASSATGGSLSGANVLTF,TGTGCCAGCAGTGCGACAGGGGGCAGTCTTTCTGGGGCCAACGTCCTGACTTTC
TRBV13,few,TRBJ1-5,TRBD1,CASSLGQGAYQPQHF,TGTGCCAGCAGCCTCGGACAGGGGGCATACCAGCCCCAGCATTTT
TRBV28,medium-sized,TRBJ1-1,-,CASRAQGRNTEAFF,TGTGCCAGCAGAGCCCAGGGGCGAAACACTGAAGCTTTCTTT
TRBV5-1,-,TRBJ2-1,TRBD2,CASSPRGQGAGLAGADEQFF,TGCGCCAGCAGCCCGAGGGGTCAGGGGGCTGGGCTAGCGGGAGCGGATGAGCAGTTCTTC
TRBV30,-,TRBJ1-5,-,CAWSGLRGDQPQHF,TGTGCCTGGAGTGGACTCAGGGGCGATCAGCCCCAGCATTTT
TRBV6-5,-,TRBJ1-2,-,CASRTVRVLNYGYTF,TGTGCCAGCAGGACTGTCCGGGTCCTGAACTATGGCTACACCTTC
TRBV7-6,-,TRBJ2-7,-,CASSLAVSSYEQYF,TGTGCCAGCAGCTTAGCGGTGAGCTCCTACGAGCAGTACTTC
TRBV2,-,TRBJ1-4,TRBD1,CASSERDRVNEKLFF,TGTGCCAGCAGTGAGAGGGACAGGGTTAATGAAAAACTGTTTTTT
TRBV4-1,-,TRBJ1-4,-,CASSQESRGGEKLFF,TGCGCCAGCAGCCAAGAGAGCAGGGGTGGGGAAAAACTGTTTTTT
TRBV4-3,-,TRBJ2-6,-,CASSQETEPGANVLTF,TGCGCCAGCAGCCAAGAGACAGAGCCTGGGGCCAACGTCCTGACTTTC
TRBV19,-,TRBJ2-1,-,CASSIDEGYNEQFF,TGTGCCAGTAGTATAGATGAGGGCTACAATGAGCAGTTCTTC
TRBV5-4,-,TRBJ1-2,TRBD1,CASSSGQGDGYTF,TGTGCCAGCAGCTCGGGACAGGGAGATGGCTACACCTTC
TRBV4-1,-,TRBJ2-7,TRBD1,CASSRQGANEQYF,TGCGCCAGCAGCCGCCAGGGGGCCAACGAGCAGTACTTC
TRBV29-1,-,TRBJ2-1,-,CSVEVNGDYNEQFF,TGCAGCGTTGAAGTCAACGGAGACTACAATGAGCAGTTCTTC
TRBV27,-,TRBJ2-1,-,CASSWLGKGNEQFF,TGTGCCAGCAGTTGGTTGGGGAAGGGGAATGAGCAGTTCTTC
TRBV9,-,TRBJ2-2,TRBD2,CASSPGLAGVNGELFF,TGTGCCAGCAGCCCTGGACTAGCGGGAGTGAACGGGGAGCTGTTTTTT
TRBV19,few,TRBJ1-1,-,CASSWGRGNTEAFF,TGTGCCAGTAGTTGGGGAAGGGGGAACACTGAAGCTTTCTTT
TRBV28,-,TRBJ2-7,TRBD2,CASRASGTYEQYF,TGTGCCAGCAGGGCTAGCGGTACCTACGAGCAGTACTTC
TRBV7-9,few,TRBJ2-7,-,CASNQQGCEQYF,TGTGCCAGCAACCAACAGGGATGCGAGCAGTACTTC